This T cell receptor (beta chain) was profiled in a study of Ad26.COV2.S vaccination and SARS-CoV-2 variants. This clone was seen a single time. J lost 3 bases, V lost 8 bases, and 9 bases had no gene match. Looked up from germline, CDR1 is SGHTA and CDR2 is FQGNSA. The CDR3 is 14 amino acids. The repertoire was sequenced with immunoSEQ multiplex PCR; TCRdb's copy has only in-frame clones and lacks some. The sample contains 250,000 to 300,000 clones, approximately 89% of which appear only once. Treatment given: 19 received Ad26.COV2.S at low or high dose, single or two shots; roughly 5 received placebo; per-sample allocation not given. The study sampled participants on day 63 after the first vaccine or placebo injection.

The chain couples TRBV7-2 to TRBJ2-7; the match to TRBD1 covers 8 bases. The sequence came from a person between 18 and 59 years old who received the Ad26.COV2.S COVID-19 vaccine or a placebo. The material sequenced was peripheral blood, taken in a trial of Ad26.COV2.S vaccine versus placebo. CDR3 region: CASLGQTGGYEQYF. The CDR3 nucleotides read TGTGCCAGCCTGGGCCAAACAGGGGGCTACGAGCAGTACTTC.